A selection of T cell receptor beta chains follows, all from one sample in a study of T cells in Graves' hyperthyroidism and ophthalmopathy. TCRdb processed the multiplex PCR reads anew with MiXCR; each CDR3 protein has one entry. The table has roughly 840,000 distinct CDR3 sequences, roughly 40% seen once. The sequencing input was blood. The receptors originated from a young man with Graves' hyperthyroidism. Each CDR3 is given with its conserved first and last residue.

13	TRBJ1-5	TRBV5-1	CASSLNANQPQHF
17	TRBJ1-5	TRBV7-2	CASSSLGTGYSNQPQHF
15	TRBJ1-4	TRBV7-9	CASSEPGQIKEKLFF
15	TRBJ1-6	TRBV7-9	CASSPTPGDNSPLHF
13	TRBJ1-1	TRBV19	CASEPGRNTEAFF
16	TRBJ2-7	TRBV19	CASSIEGTARAYEQYF
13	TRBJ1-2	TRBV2	CASSYRGQNGYTF
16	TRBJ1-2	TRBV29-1	CSVGRGVGDSPYGYTF
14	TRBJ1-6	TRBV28	CASSRGEYNSPLHF
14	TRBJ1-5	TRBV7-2	CASSRQASQMPQHF
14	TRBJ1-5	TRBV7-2	CASSLNAIPAPQHF
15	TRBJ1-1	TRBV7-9	CASRNRSGGGTEAFF
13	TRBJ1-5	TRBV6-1	CATQREADQPQHF
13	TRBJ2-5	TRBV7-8	CASSLEPQETQYF
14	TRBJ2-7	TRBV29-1	CSAEGGTGGGEQYF
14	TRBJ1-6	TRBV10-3	CAISDGGSGSPLHF
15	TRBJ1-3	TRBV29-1	CSVATGDYSGNTIYF
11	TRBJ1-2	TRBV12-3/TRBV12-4	CASSFSGGYTF
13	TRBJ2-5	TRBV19	CASSIRGSETQYF
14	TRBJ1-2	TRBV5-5	CASSLGRGLDGYTF
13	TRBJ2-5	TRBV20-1	CSARGLAEETQYF
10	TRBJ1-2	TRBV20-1	CSAPRDGYTF
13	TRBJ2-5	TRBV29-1	CSVAGTDQETQYF
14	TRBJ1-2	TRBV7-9	CASSQVLGGRGYTF
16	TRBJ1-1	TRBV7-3	CASSWDREAVGTEAFF
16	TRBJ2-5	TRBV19	CASRSRTSGIAETQYF
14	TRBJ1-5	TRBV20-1	CSAARTDGNQPQHF